A selection of T cell receptor beta chains follows, all from one sample in a study of regulatory T cells in long-lasting Graves disease. TCRdb processed the multiplex PCR reads anew with MiXCR; each CDR3 protein has one entry. The table includes approximately 400,000 distinct CDR3 sequences, approximately 12% detected once. Separately, the same data were catalogued under a study of T cells in Graves' hyperthyroidism and ophthalmopathy.

The sample consisted of peripheral blood mononuclear cells (PBMCs), taken at new diagnosis, from a patient treated with antithyroid drugs. Every receptor here comes from a woman under 30 with Graves disease. The CDR3 runs from the conserved cysteine through the conserved F or W. Fields, in order: V gene, J gene, clone size, CDR3 protein. Rows give clone size only sometimes, using once, few, many, or a class for an expanded clone.

V: TRBV7-2
J: TRBJ2-3
size: many
CDR3: CASSFFSGITDTQYF

V: TRBV4-1
J: TRBJ2-2
size: few
CDR3: CASSQKGQFTGELFF

V: TRBV2
J: TRBJ2-2
size: -
CDR3: CASSDSDSINANTGELFF

V: TRBV28
J: TRBJ1-3
size: many
CDR3: CASSRPTGPHSGNTIYF

V: TRBV2
J: TRBJ2-1
size: many
CDR3: CASSEERQGAYNEQFF

V: TRBV6-2/TRBV6-3
J: TRBJ1-5
size: many
CDR3: CASRPPGQGLQPQHF

V: TRBV12-3/TRBV12-4
J: TRBJ1-1
size: -
CDR3: CASSLGSVTDEAFF

V: TRBV13
J: TRBJ2-1
size: many
CDR3: CASTPPGLASYNEQFF

V: TRBV7-2
J: TRBJ2-2
size: many
CDR3: CASSLGTLDELFF

V: TRBV14
J: TRBJ2-3
size: -
CDR3: CASSPLAGYRTDTQYF

V: TRBV28
J: TRBJ2-1
size: many
CDR3: CASSSGGGRKFLRFF

V: TRBV4-1
J: TRBJ1-5
size: few
CDR3: CASSQDGGGRGQPQHF

V: TRBV4-1
J: TRBJ2-2
size: few
CDR3: CANSHWTGGSTGELFF

V: TRBV5-1
J: TRBJ2-5
size: few
CDR3: CASSLEERGTQYF

V: TRBV20-1
J: TRBJ1-1
size: many
CDR3: CSVRTPGFNTEAFF

V: TRBV6-6
J: TRBJ2-1
size: many
CDR3: CASSYSIREIRIAPSPFF

V: TRBV20-1
J: TRBJ1-5
size: many
CDR3: CSARVRTKQEYSNQPQHF

V: TRBV12-3/TRBV12-4
J: TRBJ2-2
size: -
CDR3: CASSLWDGELFF

V: TRBV28
J: TRBJ2-1
size: many
CDR3: CASRTGLAIPDEQFF

V: TRBV2
J: TRBJ2-5
size: many
CDR3: CASRGDNKETQYF

V: TRBV7-9
J: TRBJ1-2
size: -
CDR3: CASSLYPPGYTF

V: TRBV4-3
J: TRBJ2-6
size: few
CDR3: CASSLTTWTEDWGYSGANVLTF

V: TRBV24-1
J: TRBJ2-1
size: -
CDR3: CATSDTVSGRFNEQFF

V: TRBV12-5
J: TRBJ2-1
size: many
CDR3: CASGLVRVGTSAYNEQFF

V: TRBV28
J: TRBJ2-7
size: -
CDR3: CASSPWGFASSKDEQYF

V: TRBV20-1
J: TRBJ2-3
size: -
CDR3: CSAAMTSLADTQYF

V: TRBV5-1
J: TRBJ2-7
size: many
CDR3: CASSDGTGTYEQYF

V: TRBV6-1
J: TRBJ1-1
size: -
CDR3: CASSPSWSTEAFF

V: TRBV12-3/TRBV12-4
J: TRBJ1-5
size: many
CDR3: CASSFGGAGQPQHF

V: TRBV6-2/TRBV6-3
J: TRBJ2-7
size: -
CDR3: CASSYSRGHEQYF